The 28 T cell receptor gamma chains below were found in one sample sequenced in a study of gamma delta lymphoproliferative disorders and STAT genes. TCRdb fed the multiplex PCR reads to CATT. The table includes about 1,800 gamma-chain clones, over 15% detected once. Sequencing used genomic DNA taken from PBMCs of patients and controls. Sample: blood. Receptors originate from a human donor in good health.

J is TRGJP2 and V is TRGV4. The J gene is not listed in TCRdb, so it was assigned here from a DNA match to germline. The trim removed 6 bases at V and 3 bases at J, leaving 7 bases unmatched. This CDR3 has 14 amino acids. The germline V gene has CDR1 EGSTGY and CDR2 YDSYTSSV. The CDR3 coding sequence is TGTGCCACCTGGATTGAGGGTAGTGATTGGATCAAGACGTTT. The encoded protein is CATWIEGSDWIKTF.

Worth noting for this clone: The protein given by TCRdb reflects a much larger clone and differs at residue 4 from this DNA's translation, likely from a read error; the protein shown is the DNA's translation. The V gene reported is TRGV11; the J gene is uncalled. TRGV11 is given ORF status, its function remaining uncertain. The CDR3 is 14 residues long. As DNA, the CDR3 is TGTACCACTTTGCCTGCTGGATTAGGCTCTAGCGAGACGTTT. Its protein product is CTTLPAGLGSSETF.

Judged by abundance, this clone is medium-sized. V is TRGV4 and J is TRGJP1. No J gene is reported in TCRdb; it was inferred here by comparing the DNA with germline. Trimming cost V 0 bases and J 11 bases; bases outside gene matches: 12. The CDR3 has 15 amino acids. Germline V CDR1 and CDR2: EGSTGY, YDSYTSSV. CDR3 region: CATWDGGGAVWFKIF. In nucleotides, the CDR3 is TGTGCCACCTGGGATGGGGGGGGGGCGGTATGGTTCAAGATATTT.

No J gene was named, though the V gene is TRGV2. The CDR3 has 9 residues. The germline V gene has CDR1 EGSNGY and CDR2 YDSYNSKV. DNA for the CDR3: TGTGCCACCTGGGACGCCCAGGTCTTT. This sequence encodes CATWDAQVF.

This clone is medium-sized in the sample. The V gene is given as TRGV4, and no J gene call is available. Germline CDR1 and CDR2: EGSTGY and YDSYTSSV. CDR3 length: 10 amino acids. The CDR3, as DNA: TGTGCCACCTGGGGATGTAAGAAGCTCTTT. Residues: CATWGCKKLF.

This clone qualifies as medium-sized. The chain combines TRGV5 with TRGJ1 or TRGJ2. The J gene is absent in TCRdb and was assigned here via DNA matching to germline. With V trimmed by 6 bases and J by 3 bases, 5 bases remained unmatched. There are 12 residues in the CDR3. The germline CDR1 and CDR2 sequences are VINAFY and YDVSNSKD. The CDR3 DNA reads TGTGCCACCTGGCCGATTTATTATAAGAAACTCTTT. Protein: CATWPIYYKKLF.

By sample fraction, this clone is medium-sized (0.01 to 0.1%). The V gene is TRGV9, the J gene TRGJ1 or TRGJ2. Germline matching of the DNA provided the J gene here, since TCRdb leaves it blank. There are 12 residues in the CDR3. Germline-derived CDR1 and CDR2 are GITISATS and ISYDGTV (reference sequence). V lost 0 bases, J lost 7 bases, and 3 bases stayed unmatched. CDR3 protein: CALWEVQYKKLF. In DNA, the CDR3 is TGTGCCTTGTGGGAGGTGCAGTATAAGAAACTCTTT.

Concerning this clone: Because the CDR3's place on the DNA is in doubt, the DNA is left out and the CDR3 is given as listed by TCRdb. TRGV2 is the V gene, and the J gene was not called. Germline V CDR1 and CDR2: EGSNGY, YDSYNSKV. With termini counted, the CDR3 has 19 amino acids. CDR3 in amino acids: CATWDGRDIRNSLAVEQHF.

The rearrangement links TRGV8 to TRGJ1 or TRGJ2. The J gene was missing in TCRdb and was found by matching the end of the DNA to germline. The V and J ends lost 3 bases and 4 bases, in that order; junction bases with no gene match: 6. The germline V gene has CDR1 VENAVY and CDR2 YDSYNSRV. This CDR3 has 13 amino acids. For the CDR3, the DNA is TGTGCCACCTGGGATGACAGGTATTATAAGAAACTCTTT. Residues: CATWDDRYYKKLF.

There are a few counts of this clone. This likely came from a read error, as a far larger clone is one base away. This sample includes further DNA sequences coding for the same CDR3. CDR3 nucleotide sequence: TGTGCTGCGTGGGCATATAAGAAACTCTTT. Encoded protein: CAAWAYKKLF. This rearrangement joins TRGV10 to TRGJ1 or TRGJ2. TCRdb leaves out the J gene; it was filled in here by matching the DNA to germline. TRGV10 is sorted into the ORF group, with uncertain function. V lost 8 bases, J lost 7 bases, and 3 bases stayed unmatched. The length of the CDR3 is 10 residues.

This clone ranks as large. Other DNA sequences of this sample code for an identical CDR3. The V call is TRGV10, the J call TRGJP1. TCRdb records no J gene; here it was assigned by comparing the DNA to germline. TRGV10 is sorted into the ORF group, with uncertain function. V dropped 13 bases and J dropped 6; count of bases not matched to a gene: 9. CDR3 length: 12 residues. CDR3 region: CAGYLAGWFKIF. In nucleotides, the CDR3 is TGTGCTGGGTACCTGGCTGGTTGGTTCAAGATATTT.

This clone was recorded a few times. Given a far larger clone just one base away, this is likely a sequencing read error. The DNA is omitted, as the CDR3 cannot be located on it reliably, and the CDR3 follows TCRdb's listing. This same CDR3 is encoded by further DNA sequences in the sample. No J gene was assigned, while the V gene was called as TRGV11. TRGV11 is flagged as an ORF with uncertain function. Termini included, the CDR3 measures 21 amino acids. This chain's CDR3 is CTTVPAGLGTFGTGSDWIKTF.

With respect to this clone: The mismatch at residue 5 between this DNA's translation and the TCRdb protein of a much larger clone likely reflects a read error; the protein shown is translated from the DNA. J is TRGJ1 or TRGJ2 and V is TRGV4. The J gene was not available in TCRdb and was assigned here by matching the DNA to germline segments. Germline V gives CDR1 EGSTGY, CDR2 YDSYTSSV. This CDR3 is 14 amino acids long. As DNA, the CDR3 is TGTGCCACCTGGAATGGGCCGGATTATTATAAGAAACTCTTT. It translates to CATWNGPDYYKKLF.

This clone has a count of ten or more. The protein that TCRdb holds for this DNA derives from a much larger clone and differs from the translated DNA at residue 6, which likely indicates a read error; the protein shown here is translated from the DNA. The chain combines TRGV10 with TRGJ1 or TRGJ2. Here the J gene was assigned by germline matching of the DNA, as TCRdb has none. TRGV10 is known as an ORF, though its function is uncertain. This CDR3 comprises 10 residues. Trimming removed 8 bases from V and 11 bases from J; junction bases left unmatched: 7. CDR3: CAAWDEEKLF. The CDR3 nucleotides read TGTGCTGCGTGGGATGAGGAGAAACTCTTT.

This clone is judged medium-sized (0.01 to 0.1%). The rearrangement links TRGV8 to TRGJ1 or TRGJ2. TCRdb does not report a J gene; here it was assigned by matching the DNA to germline references. Trimming took 2 bases from V and 2 from J; bases not matched to a gene: 0. Per the germline V gene, CDR1 is VENAVY and CDR2 is YDSYNSRV. The CDR3 totals 12 residues. CDR3 protein: CATWDNYYKKLF. The CDR3 DNA reads as TGTGCCACCTGGGATAATTATTATAAGAAACTCTTT.

This clone was detected a few times. Because the CDR3's place on the DNA is in doubt, the DNA is left out and the CDR3 is given as listed by TCRdb. The V gene is given as TRGV4, and no J gene call is available. Germline V gene data show CDR1 as EGSTGY and CDR2 as YDSYTSSV. The CDR3 spans 22 residues, counting both ends. CDR3: CATWDGLRGFIIRNSLAVEQHF.

This clone was seen a few times. A read error likely explains why the TCRdb protein, taken from a much larger clone, differs from this DNA's translation at residue 4; the protein shown is translated from the DNA. J is TRGJ1 or TRGJ2 and V is TRGV9. TCRdb records no J gene; here it was assigned by comparing the DNA to germline. CDR1 and CDR2 (germline): GITISATS, ISYDGTV (reference sequence). CDR3 length equals 12 residues. CDR3 nucleotide sequence: TGTGCCTTGCGGGAGGCCCTTTATAAGAAACTCTTT. Protein: CALREALYKKLF.

This clone showed up many times. This DNA translates differently at residue 6 from the TCRdb protein, which is that of a much larger clone; a read error is likely, and the protein shown is the DNA's own translation. The chain carries TRGV10 and TRGJP1. TCRdb carries no J gene annotation; the J gene was assigned here by matching the DNA with germline. TRGV10 has ORF status, its function being uncertain. J lost 5 bases, V lost 8 bases, and 6 bases had no gene match. The CDR3 loop spans 13 amino acids. CDR3 bases: TGTGCTGCGTGGGGCATAACTGGTTGGTTCAAGATATTT. Translation: CAAWGITGWFKIF.

This clone was observed a handful of times. A read error is likely here: a far larger clone is one base away. Other nucleotide sequences in the sample specify the same CDR3. The chain couples TRGV2 to TRGJ1 or TRGJ2. The J gene was not available in TCRdb and was assigned here by matching the DNA to germline segments. From germline, CDR1 is EGSNGY and CDR2 YDSYNSKV. The CDR3 is 14 residues long. The CDR3 is CATWNGQGYYKKLF. The CDR3 DNA reads TGCGCCACCTGGAACGGGCAGGGTTATTATAAGAAACTCTTT.

Relative to its sample, this clone is large (0.1 to 1%). This chain uses TRGV10 with TRGJ1 or TRGJ2. Germline matching of the DNA provided the J gene here, since TCRdb leaves it blank. TRGV10 is marked as an open reading frame, function uncertain. With 8 bases clipped from V and 1 base from J, the junction kept 6 bases outside the gene matches. CDR3 length: 13 residues. CDR3 sequence: CAAWDYNYYKKLF. DNA for the CDR3: TGTGCTGCGTGGGATTATAATTATTATAAGAAACTCTTT.

This sequence joins TRGV11 and TRGJP2. TCRdb records no J gene; here it was assigned by comparing the DNA to germline. TRGV11 is given ORF status, its function remaining uncertain. The CDR3 is 15 residues long. Losses at the gene ends were 2 bases for V and 3 bases for J; bases not matched to a gene: 3. CDR3 DNA: TGTGCCTGCTGGATTAGGCGCCGTAGTGATTGGATCAAGACGTTT. This sequence encodes CACWIRRRSDWIKTF.

This clone was observed a few times. Given a far larger clone just one base away, this is likely a sequencing read error. This same CDR3 is encoded by further DNA sequences in the sample. The chain is built from TRGV10 and TRGJ1 or TRGJ2. TCRdb gives no J gene; it was assigned here by matching the DNA to germline. TRGV10 is noted as an ORF with a role that remains uncertain. The CDR3 loop spans 14 amino acids. J was trimmed by 4 bases and V by 8 bases; bases with no gene match: 12. CDR3: CAAWDRFCYYKKLF. The CDR3 DNA follows: TGTGCTGCGTGGGACCGCTTCTGCTATTATAAGAAACTCTTT.

This chain connects TRGV10 to TRGJ1 or TRGJ2. As TCRdb names no J gene, one was assigned here on the basis of a DNA match to germline. TRGV10 is reported as an ORF; its role is uncertain. Unmatched junction bases numbered 16, after V lost 8 bases and J lost 11 bases. CDR3 length equals 13 residues. In DNA form, the CDR3 reads TGTGCTGCGTGGGATGGTCGCGTGGGTGAGAAACTCTTT. Translated, it gives CAAWDGRVGEKLF.

Points on this clone: A far bigger clonotype differs at one base, so this is likely a read error. This same CDR3 is encoded by further DNA sequences in the sample. This chain connects TRGV11 to TRGJ1 or TRGJ2. The J gene was not available in TCRdb and was assigned here by matching the DNA to germline segments. TRGV11 is an ORF; its function is uncertain. Unmatched junction bases numbered 11, after V lost 4 bases and J lost 5 bases. The CDR3 is made up of 15 amino acids. The CDR3 region has the DNA TGTGCCTGCTGGATTAGACACGAGGTCGATTATAAGAAACTCTTT. Its protein product is CACWIRHEVDYKKLF.

No J gene call was made, and the V gene is TRGV5. This CDR3 has 13 amino acids. Germline assignment: CDR1 VINAFY and CDR2 YDVSNSKD. In nucleotides, the CDR3 is TGTGCCACCTGGCGGCCTCCAGAGGGGGTGCGACTCTTT. Protein product: CATWRPPEGVRLF.

As concerns this clone: The limits of the CDR3 on the DNA are not certain, so only TCRdb's listed CDR3 is given. The chain's CDR3 is CTTVLRGIIVYYKKLF. The V gene call reads TRGV10; no J gene was called. TRGV10 is marked as an open reading frame, function uncertain. The CDR3 totals 16 residues, both ends included.

This clone was observed a few times. TCRdb shows a much larger clone's protein in place of this DNA's translation, and the two differ at residue 2, likely through a read error; the protein shown is translated from the DNA. V gene TRGV11 combines with J gene TRGJ1 or TRGJ2. No J gene was available from TCRdb, and it was assigned here by a germline match of the DNA. TRGV11 is an open reading frame, and its role is uncertain. The CDR3 extends over 15 amino acids. The CDR3 reads CTCWIRHEVDYKKLF. DNA of the CDR3: TGTACCTGCTGGATTAGGCACGAGGTCGATTATAAGAAACTCTTT.

This clone was seen many times. TCRdb assigns this DNA the protein of a much larger clone, which departs from its translation at residue 7; this likely reflects a read error, and the protein shown comes from translating the DNA. J is TRGJP1 and V is TRGV10. Here the J gene came from matching the DNA to germline, since TCRdb omits it. TRGV10 is treated as an ORF (open reading frame) with a function not yet certain. V was pared by 8 bases and J by 6 bases, with 7 bases of the junction left unmatched. The CDR3 runs 13 residues. The CDR3 DNA reads as TGTGCTGCGTGGGGCGTAGCTGGTTGGTTCAAGATATTT. This translates into CAAWGVAGWFKIF.